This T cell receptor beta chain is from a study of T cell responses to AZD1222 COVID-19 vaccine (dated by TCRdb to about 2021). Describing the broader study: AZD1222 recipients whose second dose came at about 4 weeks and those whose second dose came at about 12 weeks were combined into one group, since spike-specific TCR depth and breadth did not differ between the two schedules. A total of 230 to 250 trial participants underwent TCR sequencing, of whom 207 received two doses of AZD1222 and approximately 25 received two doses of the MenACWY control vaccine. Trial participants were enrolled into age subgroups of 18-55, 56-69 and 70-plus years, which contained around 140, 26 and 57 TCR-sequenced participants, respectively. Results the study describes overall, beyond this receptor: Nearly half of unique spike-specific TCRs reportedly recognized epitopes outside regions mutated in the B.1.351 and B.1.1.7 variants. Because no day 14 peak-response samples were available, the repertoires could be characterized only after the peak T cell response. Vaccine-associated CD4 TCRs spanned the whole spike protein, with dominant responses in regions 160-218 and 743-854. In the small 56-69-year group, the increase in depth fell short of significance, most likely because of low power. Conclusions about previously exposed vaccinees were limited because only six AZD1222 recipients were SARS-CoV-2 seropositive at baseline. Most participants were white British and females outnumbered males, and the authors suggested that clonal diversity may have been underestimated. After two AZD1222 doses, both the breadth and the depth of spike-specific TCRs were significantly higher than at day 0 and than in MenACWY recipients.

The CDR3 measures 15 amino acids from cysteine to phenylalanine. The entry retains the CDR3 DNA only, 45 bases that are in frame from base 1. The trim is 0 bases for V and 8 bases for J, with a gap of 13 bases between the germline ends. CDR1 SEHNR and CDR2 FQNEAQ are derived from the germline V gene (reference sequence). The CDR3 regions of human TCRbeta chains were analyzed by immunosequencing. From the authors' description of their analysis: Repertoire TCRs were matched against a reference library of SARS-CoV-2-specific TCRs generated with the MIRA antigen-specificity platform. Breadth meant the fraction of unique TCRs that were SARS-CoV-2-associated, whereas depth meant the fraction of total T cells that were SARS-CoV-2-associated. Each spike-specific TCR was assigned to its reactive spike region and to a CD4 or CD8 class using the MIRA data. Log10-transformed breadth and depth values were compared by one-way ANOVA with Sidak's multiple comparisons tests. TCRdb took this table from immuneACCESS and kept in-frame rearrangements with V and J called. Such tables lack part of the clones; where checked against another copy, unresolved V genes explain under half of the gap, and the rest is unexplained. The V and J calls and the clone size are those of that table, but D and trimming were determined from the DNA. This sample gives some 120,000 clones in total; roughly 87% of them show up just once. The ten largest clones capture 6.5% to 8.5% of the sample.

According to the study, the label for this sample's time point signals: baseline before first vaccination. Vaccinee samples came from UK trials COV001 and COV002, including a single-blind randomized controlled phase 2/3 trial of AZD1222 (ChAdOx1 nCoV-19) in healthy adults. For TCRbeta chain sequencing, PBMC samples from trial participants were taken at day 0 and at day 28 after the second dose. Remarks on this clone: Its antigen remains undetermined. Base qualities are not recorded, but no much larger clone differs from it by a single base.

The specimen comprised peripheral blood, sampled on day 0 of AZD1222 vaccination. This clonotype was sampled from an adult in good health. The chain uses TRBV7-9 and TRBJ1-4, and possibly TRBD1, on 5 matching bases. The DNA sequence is TGTGCCAGCAGCTTAGCGGAAGGGGCATGGGAAAAACTGTTTTTT. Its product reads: CASSLAEGAWEKLFF.